Listed below are T cell receptor beta chains from one sample, sequenced in a study of T cells after yellow fever vaccination. TCRdb processed the 5' RACE reads anew with MiXCR; each CDR3 protein has one entry. Altogether 100,000 to 150,000 distinct CDR3 sequences are present, nearly 7.5% being singletons, with the ten largest covering around 2.7%. The source was CD4+ T cells sorted from PBMCs, collected 10 to 11 days after the first yellow fever vaccination. All receptors derive from a man between 18 and 29 years old who received the YFV17D yellow fever vaccine. CDR3s include the opening cysteine and the closing phenylalanine or tryptophan. D genes are given only for firm matches. Rows give clone size only sometimes, using once, few, many, or a class for an expanded clone.

.	TRBV7-3	TRBJ2-1	many	CASSLLIRGSSYNEQFF	TGTGCCAGCAGCTTATTGATACGGGGGAGCTCCTACAATGAGCAGTTCTTC
.	TRBV12-3/TRBV12-4	TRBJ1-6	many	CASSLPPVPLHF	TGTGCCAGCAGTTTACCACCAGTACCCCTCCACTTT
TRBD1	TRBV4-2	TRBJ1-2	many	CASSLSQAGEGALYGYTF	TGTGCCAGCAGCCTCAGCCAGGCAGGGGAGGGGGCTCTCTATGGCTACACCTTC
.	TRBV20-1	TRBJ2-4	many	CSADRGAAKNIQYF	TGCAGTGCGGATCGGGGGGCAGCCAAAAACATTCAGTACTTC
.	TRBV11-2	TRBJ1-1	many	CASSLHGGRDVTEAFF	TGTGCCAGCAGCCTCCATGGGGGGCGAGATGTCACTGAAGCTTTCTTT
.	TRBV11-2	TRBJ2-6	.	CASSPAPGHPSGANVLTF	TGTGCCAGCAGCCCAGCTCCGGGACACCCTAGCGGGGCCAACGTCCTGACTTTC
TRBD2	TRBV7-2	TRBJ2-2	many	CASTLAGGYTGELFF	TGTGCCAGCACCCTAGCGGGGGGGTACACCGGGGAGCTGTTTTTT
.	TRBV7-2	TRBJ2-3	many	CASSYQSGVASDTQYF	TGTGCCAGCAGCTACCAGTCGGGGGTCGCCAGCGATACGCAGTATTTT
TRBD1	TRBV5-1	TRBJ1-1	many	CASSPPGQGPTEAFF	TGCGCCAGCAGCCCCCCCGGACAGGGTCCCACTGAAGCTTTCTTT
TRBD2	TRBV5-1	TRBJ2-1	many	CASSPGVAGSDNEQFF	TGCGCCAGCAGCCCGGGGGTAGCGGGGTCGGACAATGAGCAGTTCTTC
TRBD1	TRBV12-3/TRBV12-4	TRBJ2-7	few	CASTSQGSTYEQYF	TGTGCCAGCACCTCACAGGGGTCGACCTACGAGCAGTACTTC
TRBD1	TRBV28	TRBJ2-5	many	CASRDRGRGETQYF	TGTGCCAGCAGAGACAGGGGGCGCGGGGAGACCCAGTACTTC
.	TRBV4-1	TRBJ1-5	many	CASSQVVRRGPYNQPQHF	TGCGCCAGCAGCCAAGTCGTACGACGGGGACCTTACAATCAGCCCCAGCATTTT
.	TRBV7-3	TRBJ1-1	many	CASSQDGQVNTEAFF	TGTGCCAGCAGCCAGGACGGGCAGGTGAACACTGAAGCTTTCTTT
TRBD2	TRBV20-1	TRBJ2-5	many	CSASGLAGGPGYQYF	TGCAGTGCTAGTGGGCTAGCGGGGGGGCCGGGGTACCAGTACTTC
.	TRBV5-1	TRBJ2-5	many	CASSLLGDSETQYF	TGCGCCAGCAGCTTGTTAGGTGACTCGGAGACCCAGTACTTC
TRBD1	TRBV7-3	TRBJ1-6	few	CASSLTGSTGGFSPLHF	TGTGCCAGCAGCTTAACGGGGTCGACAGGGGGCTTTTCACCCCTCCACTTT
TRBD2	TRBV20-1	TRBJ2-5	many	CSARDFGQRGAQETQYF	TGCAGTGCTAGAGATTTTGGCCAGCGGGGGGCCCAAGAGACCCAGTACTTC
.	TRBV12-3/TRBV12-4	TRBJ1-1	many	CASSPGHPNTEAFF	TGTGCCAGCAGCCCGGGCCACCCGAACACTGAAGCTTTCTTT
.	TRBV10-3	TRBJ1-1	many	CAIAAALNTEAFF	TGTGCCATCGCCGCAGCCTTGAACACTGAAGCTTTCTTT
.	TRBV7-8	TRBJ2-7	many	CASSLEAVSYEQYF	TGTGCCAGCAGCTTAGAAGCGGTGTCCTACGAGCAGTACTTC
.	TRBV5-3	TRBJ2-1	.	CASSPGLFGDEQFF	TGTGCCAGCAGCCCCGGGCTGTTCGGGGATGAGCAGTTCTTC
.	TRBV28	TRBJ2-2	many	CASSSWTDSHKPGELFF	TGTGCCAGCAGTTCGTGGACAGACTCGCACAAGCCCGGGGAGCTGTTTTTT
TRBD2	TRBV4-1	TRBJ2-2	.	CASSQDRSGATTGELVF	TGCGCCAGCAGCCAAGATCGGAGCGGGGCGACCACCGGGGAGCTGGTTTTT
TRBD2	TRBV6-1	TRBJ2-2	few	CASRGTSGAANTGELFF	TGTGCCAGCAGGGGCACTAGCGGGGCCGCGAACACCGGGGAGCTGTTTTTT
TRBD2	TRBV5-4	TRBJ2-3	few	CASSLGTWTSGGDTQYF	TGTGCCAGCAGCTTGGGTACCTGGACTAGCGGGGGAGATACGCAGTATTTT
.	TRBV6-2/TRBV6-3	TRBJ1-4	.	CASSNGRSRDEKLFF	TGTGCCAGCAGCAACGGGAGGAGCCGGGATGAAAAACTGTTTTTT
.	TRBV3-1	TRBJ1-3	many	CASSQGRPWRSGGNTIYF	TGTGCCAGCAGCCAAGGTCGGCCATGGCGAAGTGGAGGAAACACCATATATTTT
.	TRBV11-2	TRBJ2-3	many	CASSLGGSDIKYF	TGTGCCAGCAGTTTGGGAGGCAGTGACATCAAGTATTTT
.	TRBV6-1	TRBJ2-2	.	CASSRTYMRDTGELFF	TGTGCCAGCAGTCGAACTTACATGCGGGACACCGGGGAGCTGTTTTTT
TRBD2	TRBV20-1	TRBJ2-1	.	CSARGGGPYNEQFF	TGCAGTGCTAGAGGCGGGGGGCCCTACAATGAGCAGTTCTTC
.	TRBV4-2	TRBJ2-3	many	CASSREAPRGTDTQYF	TGTGCCAGCAGCCGAGAGGCACCCCGAGGCACAGATACGCAGTATTTT
TRBD2	TRBV7-8	TRBJ2-1	.	CASSSLLAVGNEQFF	TGTGCCAGCAGCTCCCTGCTAGCGGTGGGTAATGAGCAGTTCTTC
TRBD1	TRBV10-3	TRBJ2-6	.	CAISESGAGGLAGANVLTF	TGTGCCATCAGTGAGTCTGGAGCAGGGGGTCTAGCTGGGGCCAACGTCCTGACTTTC
TRBD1	TRBV5-1	TRBJ1-4	many	CASSLEPPGGNEKLFF	TGCGCCAGCAGCTTGGAGCCCCCAGGGGGTAATGAAAAACTGTTTTTT
.	TRBV5-5	TRBJ2-7	.	CAISPGTLYEQYF	TGTGCCATCAGCCCCGGGACCCTCTACGAGCAGTACTTC
TRBD1	TRBV6-4	TRBJ2-1	many	CASSDSEGTGGPPSYNEQFF	TGTGCCAGCAGTGACTCGGAGGGGACAGGGGGCCCCCCTTCCTACAATGAGCAGTTCTTC
.	TRBV12-3/TRBV12-4	TRBJ2-1	many	CATSTGALDNEQFF	TGTGCCACCTCCACCGGGGCCCTCGACAATGAGCAGTTCTTC
.	TRBV3-1	TRBJ2-3	many	CASSQRQSTDTQYF	TGTGCCAGCAGCCAAAGACAGAGCACAGATACGCAGTATTTT
TRBD2	TRBV3-1	TRBJ2-7	.	CASSQDWTGGHLEQYF	TGTGCCAGCAGCCAAGATTGGACGGGGGGGCATCTCGAGCAGTACTTC
.	TRBV5-5	TRBJ1-1	many	CASSSDGDLNSEAFF	TGTGCCAGCAGCTCCGACGGGGACTTAAACTCTGAAGCTTTCTTT
.	TRBV10-3	TRBJ1-1	many	CATGGGLENTEAFF	TGTGCCACCGGGGGCGGGTTGGAGAACACTGAAGCTTTCTTT
.	TRBV20-1	TRBJ2-3	many	CSERGGGTDTQYF	TGCAGTGAGAGGGGCGGCGGCACAGATACGCAGTATTTT
.	TRBV5-1	TRBJ2-3	many	CASSLSADTQYF	TGTGCCAGCAGCTTGAGTGCAGATACGCAGTATTTT
.	TRBV6-1	TRBJ2-2	many	CASSGGDRAGELFF	TGTGCCAGCAGTGGAGGGGATCGAGCCGGGGAGCTGTTTTTT
.	TRBV4-1	TRBJ1-4	few	CASSQVQGEEKLFF	TGCGCCAGCAGCCAAGTTCAAGGGGAGGAAAAACTGTTTTTT
.	TRBV20-1	TRBJ1-5	many	CSARAGEAGQPQHF	TGCAGTGCTAGAGCCGGGGAGGCGGGTCAGCCCCAGCATTTT
.	TRBV10-3	TRBJ2-2	.	CAISESTVNTGELFF	TGTGCCATCAGTGAGTCTACAGTGAACACCGGGGAGCTGTTTTTT
.	TRBV7-9	TRBJ1-1	many	CASSLANRYTEAFF	TGTGCCAGCAGCTTAGCGAATCGGTACACTGAAGCTTTCTTT